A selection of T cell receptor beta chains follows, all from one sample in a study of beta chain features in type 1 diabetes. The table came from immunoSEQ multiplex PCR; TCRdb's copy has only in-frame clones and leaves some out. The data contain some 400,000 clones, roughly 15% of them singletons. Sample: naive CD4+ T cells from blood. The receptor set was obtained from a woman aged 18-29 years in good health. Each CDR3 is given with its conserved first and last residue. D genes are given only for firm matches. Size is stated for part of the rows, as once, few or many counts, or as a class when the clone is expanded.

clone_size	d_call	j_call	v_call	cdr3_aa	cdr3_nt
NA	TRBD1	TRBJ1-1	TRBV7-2	CASSPQTGTTTEAFF	TGTGCCAGCAGCCCTCAGACAGGGACAACAACTGAAGCTTTCTTT
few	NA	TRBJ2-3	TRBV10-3	CAISESASADTQYF	TGTGCCATCAGTGAGTCAGCCAGCGCAGATACGCAGTATTTT
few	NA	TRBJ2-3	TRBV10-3	CAISESLPGNTQYF	TGTGCCATCAGTGAGTCGTTACCGGGGAATACGCAGTATTTT
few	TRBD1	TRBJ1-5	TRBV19	CAAGTGQGGYGNQPQHF	TGTGCCGCAGGGACGGGACAGGGGGGGTATGGCAATCAGCCCCAGCATTTT
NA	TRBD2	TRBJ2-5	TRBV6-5	CASSYSSGTRGETQYF	TGTGCCAGCAGTTACTCTAGCGGGACGAGGGGGGAGACCCAGTACTTC
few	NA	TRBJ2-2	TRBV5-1	CASSLVAGNTGELFF	TGCGCCAGCAGCTTGGTCGCAGGAAACACCGGGGAGCTGTTTTTT
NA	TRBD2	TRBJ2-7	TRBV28	CASSSPSGTYEQYF	TGTGCCAGCAGTTCCCCTAGCGGAACCTACGAGCAGTACTTC
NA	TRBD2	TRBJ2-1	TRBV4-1	CASSQGTSRGNEQFF	TGCGCCAGCAGCCAGGGGACTAGCCGGGGCAATGAGCAGTTCTTC
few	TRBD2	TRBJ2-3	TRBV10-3	CAISELAGVLVDTQYF	TGTGCCATCAGTGAGCTAGCGGGAGTTCTCGTCGATACGCAGTATTTT
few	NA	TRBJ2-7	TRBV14	CASSQPGYEQYF	TGTGCCAGCAGTCAACCGGGCTACGAGCAGTACTTC
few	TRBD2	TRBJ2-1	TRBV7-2	CASSLERGTQFF	TGTGCCAGCAGCTTAGAGCGGGGCACTCAGTTCTTC
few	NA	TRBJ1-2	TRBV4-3	CASSPLGDYGYTF	TGCGCCAGCAGCCCCCTGGGAGACTATGGCTACACCTTC
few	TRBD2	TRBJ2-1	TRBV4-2	CASTPTSGSFDEQFF	TGTGCCAGCACGCCGACTAGCGGGAGCTTCGATGAGCAGTTCTTC
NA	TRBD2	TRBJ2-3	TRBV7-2	CASSLDAFGLAGARDTQYF	TGTGCCAGCAGCTTAGATGCTTTTGGACTAGCGGGAGCTCGAGATACGCAGTATTTT
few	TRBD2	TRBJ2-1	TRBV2	CASMREVYNEQFF	TGTGCCAGCATGCGGGAGGTATACAATGAGCAGTTCTTC
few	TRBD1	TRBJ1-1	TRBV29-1	CSVKTGTGLNTEAFF	TGCAGCGTTAAGACCGGGACAGGGCTGAACACTGAAGCTTTCTTT
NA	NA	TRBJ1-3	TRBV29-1	CSARAQASGNTIYF	TGCAGCGCCCGCGCACAGGCCTCTGGAAACACCATATATTTT
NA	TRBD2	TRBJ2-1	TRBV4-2	CASSPRTLAGEYNEQFF	TGTGCCAGCAGCCCGCGTACACTAGCGGGAGAGTACAATGAGCAGTTCTTC
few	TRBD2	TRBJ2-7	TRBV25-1	CASRGTSGKLSYEQYF	TGTGCCAGCAGAGGGACTAGCGGGAAACTCTCCTACGAGCAGTACTTC
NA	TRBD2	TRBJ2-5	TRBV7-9	CAGGGHETQYF	TGTGCCGGCGGGGGGCACGAGACCCAGTACTTC
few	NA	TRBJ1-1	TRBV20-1	CSAPGDTEAFF	TGCAGTGCTCCGGGGGACACTGAAGCTTTCTTT
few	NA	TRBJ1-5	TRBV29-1	CSVSGQSNQPQHF	TGCAGCGTTAGTGGACAGAGCAATCAGCCCCAGCATTTT
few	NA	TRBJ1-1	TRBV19	CASSMRNTEAFF	TGTGCCAGTAGTATGAGGAACACTGAAGCTTTCTTT
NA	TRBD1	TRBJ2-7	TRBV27	CASSLSSTGGREQYF	TGTGCCAGCAGTTTAAGTAGTACAGGGGGACGCGAGCAGTACTTC
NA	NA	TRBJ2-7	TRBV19	CASRPPGNVLEQYF	TGTGCCAGTAGGCCACCAGGGAATGTCTTGGAGCAGTACTTC
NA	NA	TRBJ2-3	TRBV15	CATRYTLRSTDTQYF	TGTGCCACCAGATATACATTACGAAGCACAGATACGCAGTATTTT
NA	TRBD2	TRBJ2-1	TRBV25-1	CASSDRIGRSYNEQFF	TGTGCCAGCAGTGATCGAATCGGGAGGAGCTACAATGAGCAGTTCTTC
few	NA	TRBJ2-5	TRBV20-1	CSARNRETQYF	TGCAGTGCTAGGAACCGGGAGACCCAGTACTTC
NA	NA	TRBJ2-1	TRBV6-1	CASSWGAFYNEQFF	TGTGCCAGCAGCTGGGGCGCTTTTTACAATGAGCAGTTCTTC
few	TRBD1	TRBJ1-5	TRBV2	CASMDRASNQPQHF	TGTGCCAGTATGGACAGGGCGAGCAATCAGCCCCAGCATTTT
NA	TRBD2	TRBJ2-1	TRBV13	CASRPSRTSGSPGSYNEQFF	TGTGCCAGCAGACCATCTCGGACTAGCGGGAGTCCCGGCTCCTACAATGAGCAGTTCTTC
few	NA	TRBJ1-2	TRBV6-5	CASSYGALYGYTF	TGTGCCAGCAGTTATGGGGCCCTTTATGGCTACACCTTC
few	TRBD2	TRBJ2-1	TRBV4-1	CASSQISGSYSYNEQFF	TGCGCCAGCAGCCAAATTAGCGGGAGCTACTCCTACAATGAGCAGTTCTTC
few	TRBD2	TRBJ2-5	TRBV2	CASRIGLAGGVETQYF	TGTGCCAGCAGGATCGGACTAGCGGGGGGGGTGGAGACCCAGTACTTC
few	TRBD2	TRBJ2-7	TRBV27	CASSARLAGVLYEQYF	TGTGCCAGCAGTGCCCGACTAGCGGGAGTTCTCTACGAGCAGTACTTC
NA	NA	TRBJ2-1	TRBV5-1	CASSLEGESEQFF	TGCGCCAGCAGCTTGGAAGGAGAAAGTGAGCAGTTCTTC
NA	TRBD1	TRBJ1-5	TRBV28	CASSSHPTGAGQPQHF	TGTGCCAGCAGTTCTCACCCGACAGGGGCAGGGCAGCCCCAGCATTTT
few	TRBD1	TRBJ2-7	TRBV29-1	CSVFHPYRQGAEQYF	TGCAGCGTTTTCCATCCATACCGACAGGGAGCCGAGCAGTACTTC
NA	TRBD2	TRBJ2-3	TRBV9	CASSVAGGPDTQYF	TGTGCCAGCAGCGTAGCGGGAGGCCCAGATACGCAGTATTTT